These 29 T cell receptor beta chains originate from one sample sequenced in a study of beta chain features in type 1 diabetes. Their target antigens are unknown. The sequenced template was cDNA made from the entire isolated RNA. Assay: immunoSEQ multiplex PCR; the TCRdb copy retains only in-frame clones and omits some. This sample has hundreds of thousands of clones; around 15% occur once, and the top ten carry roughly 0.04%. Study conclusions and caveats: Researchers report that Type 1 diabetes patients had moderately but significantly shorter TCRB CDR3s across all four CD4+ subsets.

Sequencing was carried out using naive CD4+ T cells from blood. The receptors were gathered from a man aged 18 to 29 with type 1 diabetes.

This CDR3 is CASSSRDSGELFF. CDR3 coding DNA: TGTGCCAGCTCATCTCGGGACAGCGGGGAGCTGTTTTTT. V gene TRBV18 combines with J gene TRBJ2-2; TRBD1 matches 7 bases. CDR3 size: 13 residues. Germline values: CDR1 KGHSH, CDR2 LQKENI. Germline trimming cut 5 bases from V and 7 bases from J; bases unmatched to any gene: 4.

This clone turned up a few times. The CDR3 is CASSEPGRLTDTQYF. CDR3 coding DNA: TGTGCCAGCAGTGAGCCAGGGAGGTTGACAGATACGCAGTATTTT. The chain carries TRBV6-1 and TRBJ2-3, with D possibly being TRBD2 (6 bases). The germline CDR1 and CDR2 sequences are MNHNS and SASEGT. The CDR3 totals 15 residues. V was shortened by 3 bases and J by 3 bases, with 13 bases between the two germline ends.

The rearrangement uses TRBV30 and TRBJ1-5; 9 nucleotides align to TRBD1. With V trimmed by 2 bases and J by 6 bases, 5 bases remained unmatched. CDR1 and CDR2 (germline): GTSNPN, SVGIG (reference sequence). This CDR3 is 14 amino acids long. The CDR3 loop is CAWSPGTGSQPQHF. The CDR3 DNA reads TGTGCCTGGAGTCCCGGGACAGGGAGTCAGCCCCAGCATTTT.

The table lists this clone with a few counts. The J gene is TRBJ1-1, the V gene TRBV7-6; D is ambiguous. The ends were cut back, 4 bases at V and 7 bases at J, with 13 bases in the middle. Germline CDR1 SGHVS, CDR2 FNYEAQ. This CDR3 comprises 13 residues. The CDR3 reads CASSSPLRNEAFF. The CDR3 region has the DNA TGTGCCAGCAGCTCCCCGCTCAGGAATGAAGCTTTCTTT.

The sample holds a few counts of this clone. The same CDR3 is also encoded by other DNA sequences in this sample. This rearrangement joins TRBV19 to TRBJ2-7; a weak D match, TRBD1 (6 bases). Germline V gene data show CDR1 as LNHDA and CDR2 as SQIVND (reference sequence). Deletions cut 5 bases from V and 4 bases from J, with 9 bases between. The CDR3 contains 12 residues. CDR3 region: CASSLQGYEQYF. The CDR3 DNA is TGTGCCAGTAGTTTACAGGGTTACGAGCAGTACTTC.

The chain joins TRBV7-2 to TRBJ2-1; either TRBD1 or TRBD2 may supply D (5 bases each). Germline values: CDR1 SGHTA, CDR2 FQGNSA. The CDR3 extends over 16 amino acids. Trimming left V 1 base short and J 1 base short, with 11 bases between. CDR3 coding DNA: TGTGCCAGCAGCTTAGAAGGGACGGCGTCCTACAATGAGCAGTTCTTC. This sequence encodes CASSLEGTASYNEQFF.

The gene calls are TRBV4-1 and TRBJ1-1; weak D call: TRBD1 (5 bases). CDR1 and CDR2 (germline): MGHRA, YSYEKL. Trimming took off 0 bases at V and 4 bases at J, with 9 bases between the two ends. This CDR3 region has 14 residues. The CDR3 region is CASSQDSGATEAFF. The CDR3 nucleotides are TGCGCCAGCAGCCAAGATTCTGGGGCCACTGAAGCTTTCTTT.

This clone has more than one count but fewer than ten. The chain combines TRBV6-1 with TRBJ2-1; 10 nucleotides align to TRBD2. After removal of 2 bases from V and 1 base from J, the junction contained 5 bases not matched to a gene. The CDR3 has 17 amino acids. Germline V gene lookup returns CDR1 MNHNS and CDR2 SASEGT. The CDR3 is CASSEMASGSSYNEQFF. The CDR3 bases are TGTGCCAGCAGTGAAATGGCTAGCGGGAGTTCCTACAATGAGCAGTTCTTC.

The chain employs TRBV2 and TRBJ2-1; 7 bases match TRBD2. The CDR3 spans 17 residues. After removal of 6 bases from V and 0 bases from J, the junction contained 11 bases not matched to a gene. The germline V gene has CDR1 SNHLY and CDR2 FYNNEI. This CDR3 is CASSGAGWTSSYNEQFF. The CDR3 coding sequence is TGTGCCAGCAGCGGAGCCGGTTGGACTAGCTCCTACAATGAGCAGTTCTTC. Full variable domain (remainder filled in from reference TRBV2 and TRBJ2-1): EPEVTQTPSHQVTQMGQEVILRCVPISNHLYFYWYRQILGQKVEFLVSFYNNEISEKSEIFDDQFSVERPDGSNFTLKIRSTKLEDSAMYFCASSGAGWTSSYNEQFFGPGTRLTVL.

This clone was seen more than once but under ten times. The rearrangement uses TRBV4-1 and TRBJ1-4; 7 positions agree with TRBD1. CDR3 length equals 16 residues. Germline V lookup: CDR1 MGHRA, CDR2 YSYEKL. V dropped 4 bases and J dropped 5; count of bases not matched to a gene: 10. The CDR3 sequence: CASSRLGGQRNEKLFF. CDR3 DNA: TGCGCCAGCAGCCGCCTCGGGGGACAGCGAAATGAAAAACTGTTTTTT.

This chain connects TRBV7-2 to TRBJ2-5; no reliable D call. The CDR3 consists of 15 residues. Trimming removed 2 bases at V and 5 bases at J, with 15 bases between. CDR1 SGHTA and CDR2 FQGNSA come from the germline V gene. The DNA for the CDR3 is TGTGCCAGCAGCTTACTCTCTTCTAGAGAGGAGACCCAGTACTTC. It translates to CASSLLSSREETQYF.

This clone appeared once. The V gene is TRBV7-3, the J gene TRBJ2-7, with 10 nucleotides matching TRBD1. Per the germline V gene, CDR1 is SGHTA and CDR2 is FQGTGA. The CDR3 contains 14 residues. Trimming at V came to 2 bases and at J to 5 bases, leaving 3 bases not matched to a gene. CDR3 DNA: TGTGCCAGCAGCTTAGGGACAGGGGACCACGAGCAGTACTTC. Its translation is CASSLGTGDHEQYF.

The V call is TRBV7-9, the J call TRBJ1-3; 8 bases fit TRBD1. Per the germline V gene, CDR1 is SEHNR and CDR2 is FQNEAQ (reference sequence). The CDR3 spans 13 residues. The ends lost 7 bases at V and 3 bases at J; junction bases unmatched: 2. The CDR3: CASTGGNGNTIYF. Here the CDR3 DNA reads TGTGCCAGCACAGGGGGCAATGGAAACACCATATATTTT.

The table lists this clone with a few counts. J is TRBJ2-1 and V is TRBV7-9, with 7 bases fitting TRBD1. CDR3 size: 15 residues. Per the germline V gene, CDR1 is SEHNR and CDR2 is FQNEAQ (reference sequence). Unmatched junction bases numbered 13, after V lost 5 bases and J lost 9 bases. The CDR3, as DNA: TGTGCCAGCAGCCGAATCGGGACAGATACGGGTGAGCAGTTCTTC. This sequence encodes CASSRIGTDTGEQFF.

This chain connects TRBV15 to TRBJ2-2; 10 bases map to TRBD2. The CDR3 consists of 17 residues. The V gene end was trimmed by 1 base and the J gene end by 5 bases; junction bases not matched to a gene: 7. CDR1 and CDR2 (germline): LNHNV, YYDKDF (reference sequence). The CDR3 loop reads CATSRGTSGEGTGELFF. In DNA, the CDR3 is TGTGCCACCAGCAGAGGCACTAGCGGGGAGGGGACCGGGGAGCTGTTTTTT.

This CDR3 reads CASSVLVYNEQFF. The CDR3 bases are TGTGCCAGCAGTGTGTTGGTCTACAATGAGCAGTTCTTC. V and J are TRBV2 and TRBJ2-1; D not resolved. This CDR3 is built from 13 residues. Germline values: CDR1 SNHLY, CDR2 FYNNEI. V dropped 4 bases and J dropped 3 bases, with 7 bases sitting between them.

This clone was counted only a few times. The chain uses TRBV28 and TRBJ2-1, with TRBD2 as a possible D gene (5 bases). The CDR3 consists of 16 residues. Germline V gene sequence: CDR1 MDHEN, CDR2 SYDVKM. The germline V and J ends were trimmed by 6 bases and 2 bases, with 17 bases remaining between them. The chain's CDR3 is CASSSVGSETYNEQFF. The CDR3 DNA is TGTGCCAGCAGCTCCGTGGGTAGCGAGACCTACAATGAGCAGTTCTTC.

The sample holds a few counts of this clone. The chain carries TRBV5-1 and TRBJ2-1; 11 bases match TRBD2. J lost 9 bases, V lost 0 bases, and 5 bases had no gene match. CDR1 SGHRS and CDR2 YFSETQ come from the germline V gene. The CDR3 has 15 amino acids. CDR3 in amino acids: CASSLETSGSFEQFF. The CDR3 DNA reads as TGCGCCAGCAGCTTGGAAACTAGCGGGAGTTTTGAGCAGTTCTTC.

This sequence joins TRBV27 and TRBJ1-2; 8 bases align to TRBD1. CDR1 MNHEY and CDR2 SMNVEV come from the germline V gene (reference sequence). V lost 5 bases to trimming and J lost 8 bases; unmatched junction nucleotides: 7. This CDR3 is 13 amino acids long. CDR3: CASSRTGTDGYTF. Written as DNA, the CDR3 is TGTGCCAGCAGTCGGACAGGGACGGACGGCTACACCTTC.

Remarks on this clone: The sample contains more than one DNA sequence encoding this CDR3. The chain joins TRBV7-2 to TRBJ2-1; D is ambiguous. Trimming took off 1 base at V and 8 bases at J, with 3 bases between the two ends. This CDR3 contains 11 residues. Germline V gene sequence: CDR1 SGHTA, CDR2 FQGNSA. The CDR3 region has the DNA TGTGCCAGCAGCTTAGTTGATGAGCAGTTCTTC. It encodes CASSLVDEQFF.

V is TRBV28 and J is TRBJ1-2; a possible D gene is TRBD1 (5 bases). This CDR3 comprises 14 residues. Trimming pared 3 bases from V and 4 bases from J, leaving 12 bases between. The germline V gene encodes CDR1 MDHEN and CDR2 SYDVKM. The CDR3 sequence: CASSLAGGIYGYTF. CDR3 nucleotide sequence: TGTGCCAGCAGTTTGGCCGGGGGTATCTATGGCTACACCTTC.

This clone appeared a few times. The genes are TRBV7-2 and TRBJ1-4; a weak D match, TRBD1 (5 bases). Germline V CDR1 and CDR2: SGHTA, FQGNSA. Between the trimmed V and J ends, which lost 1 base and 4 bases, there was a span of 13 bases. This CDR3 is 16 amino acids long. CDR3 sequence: CASSLGPGRGNEKLFF. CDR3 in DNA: TGTGCCAGCAGCTTAGGGCCGGGACGGGGTAATGAAAAACTGTTTTTT.

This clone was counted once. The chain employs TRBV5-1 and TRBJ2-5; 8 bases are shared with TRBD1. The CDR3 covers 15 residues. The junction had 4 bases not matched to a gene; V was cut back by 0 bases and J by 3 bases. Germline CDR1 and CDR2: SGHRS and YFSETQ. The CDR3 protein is CASSLEPGGEETQYF. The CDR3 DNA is TGCGCCAGCAGCTTGGAACCAGGGGGCGAAGAGACCCAGTACTTC.

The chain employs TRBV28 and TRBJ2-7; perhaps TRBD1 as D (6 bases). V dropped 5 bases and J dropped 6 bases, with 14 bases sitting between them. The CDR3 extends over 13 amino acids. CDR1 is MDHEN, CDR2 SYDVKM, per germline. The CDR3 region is CASSLTGLGEQYF. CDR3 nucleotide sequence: TGTGCCAGCAGTCTTACAGGGCTCGGCGAGCAGTACTTC.

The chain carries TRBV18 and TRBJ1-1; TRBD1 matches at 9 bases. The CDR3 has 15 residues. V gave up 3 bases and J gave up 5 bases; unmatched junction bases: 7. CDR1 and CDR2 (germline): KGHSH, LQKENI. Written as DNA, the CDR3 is TGTGCCAGCTCACCGCGGGACAGGGACGGAACTGAAGCTTTCTTT. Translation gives CASSPRDRDGTEAFF.

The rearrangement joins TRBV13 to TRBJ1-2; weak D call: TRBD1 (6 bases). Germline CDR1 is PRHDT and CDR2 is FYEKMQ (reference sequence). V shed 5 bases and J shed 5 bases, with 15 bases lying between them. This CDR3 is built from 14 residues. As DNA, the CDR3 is TGTGCCAGCAGCACAGGACGGACAGTTTATGGCTACACCTTC. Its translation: CASSTGRTVYGYTF.

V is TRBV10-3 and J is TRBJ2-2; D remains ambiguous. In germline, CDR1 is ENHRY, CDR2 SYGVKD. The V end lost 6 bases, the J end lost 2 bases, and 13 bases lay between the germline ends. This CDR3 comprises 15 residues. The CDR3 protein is CAISPSPINTGELFF. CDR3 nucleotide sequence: TGTGCCATCAGCCCCTCCCCCATTAACACCGGGGAGCTGTTTTTT.

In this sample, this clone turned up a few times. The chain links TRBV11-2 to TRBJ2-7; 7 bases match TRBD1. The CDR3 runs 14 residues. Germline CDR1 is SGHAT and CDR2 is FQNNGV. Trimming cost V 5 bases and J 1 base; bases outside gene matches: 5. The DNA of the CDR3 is TGTGCCAGCAGCCAACGGGACAGTTCCTACGAGCAGTACTTC. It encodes CASSQRDSSYEQYF.

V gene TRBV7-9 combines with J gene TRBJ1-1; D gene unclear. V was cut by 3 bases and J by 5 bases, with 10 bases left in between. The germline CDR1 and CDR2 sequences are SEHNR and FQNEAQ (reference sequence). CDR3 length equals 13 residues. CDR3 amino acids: CASSFRGGTEAFF. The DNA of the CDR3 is TGTGCCAGCAGCTTTCGGGGAGGGACTGAAGCTTTCTTT.